These 9 T cell receptor beta chains originate from one sample sequenced in a study of identical twins. TCRdb fed the 5' RACE reads into MiXCR, producing one record per CDR3 protein. The sample carries 640,000 or so distinct CDR3 sequences, 5.5% to 7.5% recorded once. The source material was naive T cells sorted from blood. Every receptor here comes from a man aged 18 to 29 in good health.

This clonotype was seen many times. The chain recombines TRBV10-3 with TRBJ1-1, with D unresolved. V was pared by 6 bases and J by 3 bases, with 11 bases between. The CDR3 is 13 residues long. The V gene's germline CDR1 is ENHRY and CDR2 SYGVKD. The CDR3 coding sequence is TGTGCCATCAGGGGTGGAGGTGACACTGAAGCTTTCTTT. It encodes CAIRGGGDTEAFF.

The CDR3 DNA sequence: TGTGCCAGCAGTGAATCAGGGGGTAGTGTTTACGAGCAGTACGTC. Residues: CASSESGGSVYEQYV. The V call is TRBV6-1, the J call TRBJ2-7; 7 positions agree with TRBD1. Germline V gene sequence: CDR1 MNHNS, CDR2 SASEGT. J was trimmed by 4 bases and V by 2 bases; bases with no gene match: 8. The CDR3 is made up of 15 amino acids.

This clonotype was recorded at least ten times. The genes are TRBV20-1 and TRBJ2-1; TRBD2 might be the D (6 bases). The germline V gene encodes CDR1 DFQATT and CDR2 SNEGSKA (reference sequence). The CDR3 covers 18 residues. Trimming shortened V by 0 bases and J by 2 bases, and 20 bases separated the two germline ends. Written as DNA, the CDR3 is TGCAGTGCTAGAGATTTAGGGGAAAGCGGGTACACCTACAATGAGCAGTTCTTC. Translating gives CSARDLGESGYTYNEQFF.

This chain connects TRBV6-1 to TRBJ1-5, with 10 positions matching TRBD1. The V segment lost 6 bases and the J segment 4 bases; nucleotides outside the gene matches: 12. Germline-derived CDR1 and CDR2 are MNHNS and SASEGT. The CDR3 loop spans 17 amino acids. The CDR3 DNA reads as TGTGCCAGCAGCCTTACCGGACAGGGGGTTGGGAATCAGCCCCAGCATTTT. It is translated as CASSLTGQGVGNQPQHF.

Comment on this clonotype: One base away lies a much larger clone, so this may be a sequencing read error. V gene TRBV6-5 combines with J gene TRBJ1-1; unclear D gene. The CDR3 runs to 14 residues. From germline, CDR1 is MNHEY and CDR2 SVGAGI. Deletions cut 3 bases from V and 6 bases from J, with 14 bases between. CDR3 in amino acids: CASSYSTDGSEAFF. The CDR3 nucleotides read TGTGCCAGCAGTTATAGTACAGACGGCTCTGAAGCTTTCTTT.

This clonotype came up a few times. This sequence joins TRBV5-1 and TRBJ2-5, with no clear D. The CDR3 spans 15 residues. V was pared by 0 bases and J by 2 bases, with 11 bases between. Germline assignment: CDR1 SGHRS and CDR2 YFSETQ. The CDR3, as DNA: TGCGCCAGCAGCTTGGCCAACGAAGTTCAAGAGACCCAGTACTTC. It codes for CASSLANEVQETQYF.

This clonotype was recorded at least ten times. This chain uses TRBV3-1 with TRBJ2-2, with 14 bases fitting TRBD2. CDR3 length equals 17 residues. V lost 4 bases and J lost 5; bases outside the gene matches: 6. Germline V gives CDR1 LGHDT, CDR2 YNNKEL (reference sequence). Written as DNA, the CDR3 is TGTGCCAGCAGCCCCTATCGACTAGCGGGAGGGACCGGGGAGCTGTTTTTT. Amino acid sequence: CASSPYRLAGGTGELFF. The full variable domain, with the rest looked up from reference TRBV3-1 and TRBJ2-2, is DTAVSQTPKYLVTQMGNDKSIKCEQNLGHDTMYWYKQDSKKFLKIMFSYNNKELIINETVPNRFSPKSPDKAHLNLHINSLELGDSAVYFCASSPYRLAGGTGELFFGEGSRLTVL.

This rearrangement joins TRBV6-5 to TRBJ2-2, with D perhaps given as TRBD1 or TRBD2 (5 bases each). V lost 0 bases and J 3 bases, leaving 20 bases between the germline ends. Germline V gene sequence: CDR1 MNHEY, CDR2 SVGAGI. The length of the CDR3 is 19 residues. DNA of the CDR3: TGTGCCAGCAGTTACTCGATCGGGGACCACCGATCTGACACCGGGGAGCTGTTTTTT. It translates to CASSYSIGDHRSDTGELFF.

This clonotype was seen at least ten times. The chain joins TRBV6-6 to TRBJ2-7, with 10 nucleotides matching TRBD2. Trimming cost V 8 bases and J 8 bases; bases outside gene matches: 9. This CDR3 spans 13 amino acids. CDR1 and CDR2 from the germline V gene are MNHNY and SVGAGI (reference sequence). The DNA for the CDR3 is TGTGCCAGCGGCCCAGCGGGAGGGCCTAAGCAGTACTTC. Protein: CASGPAGGPKQYF.